This TCR beta chain was sequenced for a study of cytomegalovirus exposure and HLA in healthy donors. As for the study in general: Caucasian-associated ancestry cluster membership applied to around 76% of approximately 400 genotyped donors. Points from the study as a whole: Solely CMV serostatus was available to characterize immune exposure. HLA allele associations emerged for roughly 17,000 TCR beta sequences in a later analysis, at 0.05 false discovery rate. Analyses of presence/absence relied on an assumption of roughly uniform sequencing depth across donors.

PCR amplification relied on 60 Vbeta primers (plus 13 Jbeta primers). Using immunoSEQ multiplex PCR, the repertoire was profiled, and TCRdb retains in-frame clones only, with some absent. This table has some 40,000 clones, 53% appearing once. Trimming shortened V by 7 bases and J by 2 bases, and 5 bases separated the two germline ends. The CDR3 spans 11 residues. CDR1 MDHEN and CDR2 SYDVKM come from the germline V gene. A few counts support this clone. Antigen: not known. The chain recombines TRBV28 with TRBJ1-1; no firm D call. Sequenced input: PBMCs. The sequence was obtained from a middle-aged woman in good health and CMV-seropositive. CDR3 region: CASILNTEAFF. The CDR3 nucleotides read TGTGCCAGCATACTAAACACTGAAGCTTTCTTT.